This T cell receptor beta chain was observed in a study of human T cells and chemical hapten exposure. Whole-study context: Variation in per-sample TCR yields came mainly from small pooled library volume differences.

This clonotype was detected ten times or more. The CDR3 loop spans 16 amino acids. In germline, CDR1 is MDHEN, CDR2 SYDVKM. J gave up 6 bases and V 2 bases, and 8 bases lay outside the gene matches. Time point of the sample: patch test 3, about 24 weeks after DPC sensitization. Noted treatment: therapeutic diphenylcyclopropenone sensitization with weekly scalp DPC. Total RNA was extracted from unfractionated whole blood. TCRdb independently ran MiXCR on the RACE reads; one entry per CDR3 protein. The data show more than 35,000 distinct CDR3 sequences, with 10% to 15% seen just once and roughly 2.1% held by the top ten.

The sequence was collected from a woman between 40 and 50 years old with alopecia areata. Some clones in this sample may be carry-over from other donors' samples. This chain links TRBV28 with TRBJ2-1; 9 positions match TRBD2. The source material was whole blood, sampled in connection with sensitization to the hapten diphenylcyclopropenone (DPC). The DNA for the CDR3 is TGTGCCAGCAGTTTAAGGGGTAGCGGGGGTGCCAATGAGCAGTTCTTC. This sequence encodes CASSLRGSGGANEQFF.